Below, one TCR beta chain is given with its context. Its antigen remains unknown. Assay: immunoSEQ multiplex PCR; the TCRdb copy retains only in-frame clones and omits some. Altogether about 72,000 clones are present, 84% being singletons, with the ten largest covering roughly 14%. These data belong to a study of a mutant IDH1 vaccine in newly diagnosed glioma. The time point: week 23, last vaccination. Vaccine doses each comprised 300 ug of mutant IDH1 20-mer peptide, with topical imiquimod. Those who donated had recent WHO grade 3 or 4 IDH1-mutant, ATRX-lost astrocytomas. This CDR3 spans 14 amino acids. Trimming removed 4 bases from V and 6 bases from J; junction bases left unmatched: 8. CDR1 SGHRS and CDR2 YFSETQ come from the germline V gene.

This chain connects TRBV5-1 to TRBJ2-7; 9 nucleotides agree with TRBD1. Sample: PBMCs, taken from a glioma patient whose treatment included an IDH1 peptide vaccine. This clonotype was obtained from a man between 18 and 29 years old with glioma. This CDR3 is CASSHRDRESEQYF. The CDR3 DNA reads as TGCGCCAGCAGCCACCGGGACAGGGAGTCCGAGCAGTACTTC.